One and the same sample provided the 21 T cell receptor beta chains below, sequenced in a study of a mutant IDH1 vaccine in newly diagnosed glioma. These receptors have no known antigen. The time point denotes: week 35, safety follow-up. Each vaccine dose was 300 ug of mutant IDH1 20-mer peptide, with topical imiquimod. Sequencing used immunoSEQ multiplex PCR; TCRdb keeps in-frame clones, though not all of them. Among around 31,000 clones listed, 81% were seen once. Here the sequenced sample was PBMCs, taken from a glioma patient whose treatment included an IDH1 peptide vaccine. Receptors were obtained from a man aged 25-40 years with glioma.

This clone turned up a few times. The chain is built from TRBV6-6 and TRBJ2-2; 14 nucleotides agree with TRBD2. V was pared by 6 bases and J by 5 bases, with 2 bases of the junction left unmatched. The germline V gene encodes CDR1 MNHNY and CDR2 SVGAGI (reference sequence). CDR3 size: 15 residues. The CDR3 DNA reads as TGTGCCAGCAGGGGACTAGCGGGAGTGACCGGGGAGCTGTTTTTT. It specifies CASRGLAGVTGELFF.

This chain joins TRBV4-1 and TRBJ2-7; D may be TRBD1 (6 bases). The germline gives CDR1 MGHRA, CDR2 YSYEKL. This CDR3 has 13 amino acids. V lost 0 bases and J 8 bases, leaving 11 bases between the germline ends. This CDR3 reads CASSQDPRDKQYF. CDR3 in DNA: TGCGCCAGCAGCCAAGACCCCCGGGACAAGCAGTACTTC.

The chain is built from TRBV27 and TRBJ1-1; D perhaps matches TRBD1 (5 bases). Trimming cost V 0 bases and J 5 bases, with 7 bases left between them. The CDR3 consists of 13 residues. CDR1 is MNHEY and CDR2 is SMNVEV in the germline V gene (reference sequence). CDR3 in DNA: TGTGCCAGCAGTTTATCGGGGGTGACTGAAGCTTTCTTT. As protein: CASSLSGVTEAFF.

The V call is TRBV6-1, the J call TRBJ1-1, with D hard to call. The CDR3 runs to 13 residues. Germline CDR1 MNHNS, CDR2 SASEGT. The V gene lost 4 bases and the J gene lost 1 base, with 7 bases spanning the gap. DNA for the CDR3: TGTGCCAGCAGTGTGGACTCGAACACTGAAGCTTTCTTT. Translated: CASSVDSNTEAFF.

This chain uses TRBV6-6 with TRBJ1-3, with a tentative D call TRBD1 (6 bases). The CDR3 is made up of 15 amino acids. Germline V gene sequence: CDR1 MNHNY, CDR2 SVGAGI (reference sequence). V was cut by 4 bases and J by 0 bases, with 10 bases left in between. CDR3 protein: CASSFTGSSGNTIYF. Here the CDR3 DNA reads TGTGCCAGCAGTTTCACAGGGTCCTCTGGAAACACCATATATTTT.

This chain links TRBV5-6 with TRBJ2-7; TRBD1 agrees at 9 bases. After removal of 0 bases from V and 2 bases from J, the junction contained 3 bases not matched to a gene. This CDR3 comprises 15 residues. In germline, CDR1 is SGHDT, CDR2 YYEEEE. The CDR3: CASSLGQGVPYEQYF. The CDR3 coding sequence is TGTGCCAGCAGCTTGGGACAGGGGGTCCCCTACGAGCAGTACTTC.

The rearrangement uses TRBV5-6 and TRBJ2-1, with TRBD1 matching 7 bases. Germline V gene data show CDR1 as SGHDT and CDR2 as YYEEEE. CDR3 length: 13 amino acids. V lost 3 bases to trimming and J lost 5 bases; unmatched junction nucleotides: 2. CDR3 sequence (DNA): TGTGCCAGCAGCTGGGACAGAAACAATGAGCAGTTCTTC. Its protein is CASSWDRNNEQFF.

This clone was seen just once. This rearrangement joins TRBV27 to TRBJ2-1; D is perhaps TRBD2 (6 bases). V lost 2 bases to trimming and J lost 2 bases, with 13 bases between them. This CDR3 is 16 amino acids long. The germline V gene has CDR1 MNHEY and CDR2 SMNVEV (reference sequence). The CDR3 DNA follows: TGTGCCAGCAGTTTAACGGCCGCGGGAACCTACAATGAGCAGTTCTTC. Protein product: CASSLTAAGTYNEQFF.

The chain recombines TRBV7-8 with TRBJ2-7; D not certain. Trimming took off 4 bases at V and 1 base at J, with 11 bases between the two ends. Germline V gene sequence: CDR1 SGHVS, CDR2 FQNEAQ. The CDR3 totals 14 residues. CDR3 amino acids: CASSSPTGSYEQYF. CDR3 DNA sequence: TGTGCCAGCAGCTCCCCGACCGGTTCCTACGAGCAGTACTTC.

This clone has a single count. The rearrangement uses TRBV30 and TRBJ1-2; 7 nucleotides align to TRBD1. V lost 8 bases, J lost 2 bases, and 20 bases stayed unmatched. The CDR3 has 17 amino acids. CDR1 is GTSNPN and CDR2 is SVGIG in the germline V gene (reference sequence). CDR3 bases: TGTGCCGGCTACCCGACAGGGCGCTCTATTGGCAACTATGGCTACACCTTC. Encoded protein: CAGYPTGRSIGNYGYTF. The whole variable domain, remainder taken from reference TRBV30 and TRBJ1-2, is SQTIHQWPATLVQPVGSPLSLECTVEGTSNPNLYWYRQAAGRGLQLLFYSVGIGQISSEVPQNLSASRPQDRQFILSSKKLLLSDSGFYLCAGYPTGRSIGNYGYTFGSGTRLTVV.

The chain couples TRBV6-1 to TRBJ2-3, with D unclear. CDR3 size: 14 residues. V lost 7 bases to trimming and J lost 6 bases, with 17 bases between them. CDR1 and CDR2 from the germline V gene are MNHNS and SASEGT. The CDR3 DNA sequence: TGTGCCAGCACTATGGGCCTATTCCCGGATACGCAGTATTTT. It is translated as CASTMGLFPDTQYF.

V is TRBV5-1 and J is TRBJ1-6, with TRBD1 as a possible D gene (5 bases). Germline V CDR1 and CDR2: SGHRS, YFSETQ. With 3 bases removed from V and 10 bases from J, the gap between germline ends came to 17 bases. The CDR3 extends over 15 amino acids. CDR3 nucleotides: TGCGCCAGCAGCTGGGGGACGGGGCAGGTATCACCCCTCCACTTT. Protein: CASSWGTGQVSPLHF.

This clone has more than one count but fewer than ten. The V and J genes are TRBV5-1 and TRBJ1-1; D perhaps matches TRBD1 (5 bases). The CDR3 is 13 residues long. Germline CDR1 SGHRS, CDR2 YFSETQ. Trimming cost V 3 bases and J 5 bases, with 11 bases left between them. CDR3 nucleotide sequence: TGCGCCAGCAGCTGGCAGGGAGGGACTGAAGCTTTCTTT. Translated, it gives CASSWQGGTEAFF.

The chain links TRBV5-1 to TRBJ2-3; D might be TRBD2 (5 bases). CDR1 SGHRS and CDR2 YFSETQ come from the germline V gene. Deletions cut 4 bases from V and 3 bases from J, with 21 bases between. The CDR3 sequence is 17 residues long. The CDR3 nucleotides are TGCGCCAGCAGCCCTCGCCCACGCGGGCTGCCTACAGATACGCAGTATTTT. Protein product: CASSPRPRGLPTDTQYF.

This clone came up a few times. The genes are TRBV28 and TRBJ1-4; tentative D call: TRBD1 (5 bases). Germline V gene lookup returns CDR1 MDHEN and CDR2 SYDVKM. Trimming took 6 bases from V and 4 from J, leaving 12 bases between them. The CDR3 sequence is 14 residues long. CDR3 region: CASSSTGDNEKLFF. The CDR3 nucleotides read TGTGCCAGCAGCTCTACAGGAGATAATGAAAAACTGTTTTTT.

The V and J genes are TRBV11-2 and TRBJ1-1, with a weak D call TRBD1 (6 bases). This CDR3 is 12 amino acids long. Trimming left V 5 bases short and J 8 bases short, with 12 bases between. Germline CDR1 is SGHAT and CDR2 is FQNNGV. CDR3 sequence reads: CASSQGGTEAFF. The DNA for the CDR3 is TGTGCCAGCAGCCAAGGGGGGACGGAAGCTTTCTTT.

The chain links TRBV19 to TRBJ1-5; 8 nucleotides align to TRBD1. With 5 bases clipped from V and 3 bases from J, the junction kept 3 bases outside the gene matches. Germline V lookup: CDR1 LNHDA, CDR2 SQIVND (reference sequence). There are 14 residues in the CDR3. CDR3 sequence: CASSLQGANQPQHF. For the CDR3, the DNA is TGTGCCAGTAGTCTCCAGGGGGCCAATCAGCCCCAGCATTTT.

This clone was observed once. The chain links TRBV2 to TRBJ2-2, with D possibly called TRBD1 or TRBD2 (6 bases each). Germline loops: CDR1 SNHLY, CDR2 FYNNEI. With 6 bases removed from V and 1 base from J, the gap between germline ends came to 15 bases. CDR3 length: 16 residues. The CDR3 loop reads CASRAGEAGNTGELFF. In nucleotides, the CDR3 is TGTGCCAGCAGGGCAGGGGAAGCGGGGAACACCGGGGAGCTGTTTTTT.

This clone was seen only once. The V and J genes are TRBV7-9 and TRBJ1-3, with unresolved D. The CDR3 contains 14 residues. Germline CDR1 SEHNR, CDR2 FQNEAQ (reference sequence). With 4 bases removed from V and 0 bases from J, the gap between germline ends came to 7 bases. CDR3 amino acids: CASSSGFSGNTIYF. CDR3 nucleotide sequence: TGTGCCAGCAGCTCCGGCTTCTCTGGAAACACCATATATTTT. Looking up the rest from reference TRBV7-9 and TRBJ1-3 gives the full variable domain: DTGVSQNPRHKITKRGQNVTFRCDPISEHNRLYWYRQTLGQGPEFLTYFQNEAQLEKSRLLSDRFSAERPKGSFSTLEIQRTEQGDSAMYLCASSSGFSGNTIYFGEGSWLTVV.

The genes are TRBV7-2 and TRBJ2-3, with 9 bases lining up with TRBD2. Germline CDR1 reads SGHTA; CDR2 reads FQGNSA. This CDR3 has 16 residues. The V segment lost 1 base and the J segment 2 bases; nucleotides outside the gene matches: 4. The CDR3 DNA reads TGTGCCAGCAGCTTAGGGGCTAGCGGGGTCACAGATACGCAGTATTTT. Amino acid sequence: CASSLGASGVTDTQYF. The entire variable domain, with the rest obtained from reference TRBV7-2 and TRBJ2-3, is as follows: GAGVSQSPSNKVTEKGKDVELRCDPISGHTALYWYRQSLGQGLEFLIYFQGNSAPDKSGLPSDRFSAERTGGSVSTLTIQRTQQEDSAVYLCASSLGASGVTDTQYFGPGTRLTVL.

V gene TRBV5-4 combines with J gene TRBJ2-1; 11 nucleotides match TRBD1. CDR3 size: 15 residues. The V gene end was trimmed by 3 bases and the J gene end by 3 bases; junction bases not matched to a gene: 2. From germline, CDR1 is SGHNT and CDR2 YYREEE (reference sequence). CDR3 sequence: CASSSGTGGYNEQFF. The DNA of the CDR3 is TGTGCCAGCAGCTCCGGGACAGGGGGCTACAATGAGCAGTTCTTC.